This TCR beta chain was documented in a study of radiotherapy plus CTLA-4 blockade in lung cancer. CDR1 MNHEY and CDR2 SVGAGI come from the germline V gene. V was trimmed by 2 bases and J by 4 bases, leaving 12 bases between them. The CDR3 extends over 15 amino acids. The table came from immunoSEQ multiplex PCR; TCRdb's copy has only in-frame clones and leaves some out. This sample has roughly 85,000 clones, with approximately 86% found just once. The sequenced sample was peripheral blood, obtained from a patient treated with radiotherapy plus ipilimumab. The origin of this receptor is a human donor with non-small cell lung cancer that progressed on radiotherapy plus ipilimumab. The chain carries TRBV6-5 and TRBJ2-1, with D tentatively TRBD1 (6 bases). The CDR3 nucleotides read TGTGCCAGCAGTTACCCGAGGACAGCTTACAATGAGCAGTTCTTC. Its translation is CASSYPRTAYNEQFF.